This T cell receptor beta chain came from a study of somatic mutations in cytotoxic T cells in rheumatoid arthritis. Study context: Patient blood was drawn as 30 ml EDTA; the draw came right after diagnosis and before any treatment.

General observations from the study: A significant difference in CD8+ T-cell clonality was not found between rheumatoid arthritis patients and age-matched healthy controls.

In the case of this clone: Antigen: not known.

The study pulled out CD4+ and CD8+ cells with positive magnetic bead selection and then checked their purity by flow cytometry. The CDR3 runs 13 residues. Germline CDR1 is SEHNR and CDR2 is FQNEAQ (reference sequence). V lost 5 bases to trimming and J lost 2 bases, with 10 bases between them. Clones were read by immunoSEQ multiplex PCR, and TCRdb kept only the in-frame ones, dropping some. The top ten hold more than 8% of the sample, which has about 11,000 clones, about 80% seen once. The rearrangement uses TRBV7-9 and TRBJ2-7, with D unclear. The sample consisted of CD8+ T cells sorted from blood. This TCR was recovered from a woman aged 55 to 70 with rheumatoid arthritis. In nucleotides, the CDR3 is TGTGCCAGCAGCCCCGGGTTCCCCTACGAGCAGTACTTC. Encoded protein: CASSPGFPYEQYF.